Presented here are 3 T cell receptor beta chains from one specimen sequenced in a study of cytomegalovirus exposure and HLA in healthy donors. Profiling relied on immunoSEQ multiplex PCR, and the TCRdb table lists in-frame clones only, not all of them. The data show approximately 160,000 clones, 65% to 90% seen once. Sequences were obtained from PBMCs. The receptors derive from a woman younger than 30 in good health and CMV-seronegative.

The chain joins TRBV6-1 to TRBJ2-1, with D possibly being TRBD1 (7 bases). The ends were cut back, 8 bases at V and 0 bases at J, with 14 bases in the middle. The CDR3 is made up of 15 amino acids. CDR1 and CDR2 from the germline V gene are MNHNS and SASEGT. CDR3 bases: TGTGCCAGCTTCCGGGGGACAGACTCCTACAATGAGCAGTTCTTC. Translated: CASFRGTDSYNEQFF.

This sequence joins TRBV6-1 and TRBJ1-2; D is ambiguous. V shed 1 base and J shed 7 bases, with 13 bases lying between them. CDR3 length equals 14 residues. Germline CDR1 MNHNS, CDR2 SASEGT. The CDR3: CASSEGQGGSGYTF. The CDR3, as DNA: TGTGCCAGCAGTGAAGGCCAAGGAGGCAGTGGCTACACCTTC.

The chain recombines TRBV4-2 with TRBJ2-4; tentative D call: TRBD1 (6 bases). CDR3 size: 16 residues. Trimming pared 0 bases from V and 10 bases from J, leaving 19 bases between. Germline CDR1 is LGHNA and CDR2 is YNFKEQ. CDR3 region: CASSQDYFGGSEIQYF. For the CDR3, the DNA is TGTGCCAGCAGCCAAGATTACTTTGGGGGCTCGGAGATTCAGTACTTC.